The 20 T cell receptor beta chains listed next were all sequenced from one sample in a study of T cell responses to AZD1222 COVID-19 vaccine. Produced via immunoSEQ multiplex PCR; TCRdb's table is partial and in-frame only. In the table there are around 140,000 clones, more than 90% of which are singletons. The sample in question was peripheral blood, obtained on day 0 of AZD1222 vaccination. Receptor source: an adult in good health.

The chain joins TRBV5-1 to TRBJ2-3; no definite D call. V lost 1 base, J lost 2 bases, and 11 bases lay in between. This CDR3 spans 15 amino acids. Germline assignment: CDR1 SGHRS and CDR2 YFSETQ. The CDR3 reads CASSLSSKSTDTQYF. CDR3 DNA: TGCGCCAGCAGCTTGTCGAGTAAATCCACAGATACGCAGTATTTT. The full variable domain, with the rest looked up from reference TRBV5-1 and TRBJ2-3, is KAGVTQTPRYLIKTRGQQVTLSCSPISGHRSVSWYQQTPGQGLQFLFEYFSETQRNKGNFPGRFSGRQFSNSRSEMNVSTLELGDSALYLCASSLSSKSTDTQYFGPGTRLTVL.

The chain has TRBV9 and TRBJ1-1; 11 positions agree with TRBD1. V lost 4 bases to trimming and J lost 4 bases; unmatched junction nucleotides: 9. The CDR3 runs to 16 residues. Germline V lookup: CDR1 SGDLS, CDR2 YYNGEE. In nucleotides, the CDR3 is TGTGCCAGCAGCCCATGGACAGGGGGCGTTATCACTGAAGCTTTCTTT. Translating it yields CASSPWTGGVITEAFF.

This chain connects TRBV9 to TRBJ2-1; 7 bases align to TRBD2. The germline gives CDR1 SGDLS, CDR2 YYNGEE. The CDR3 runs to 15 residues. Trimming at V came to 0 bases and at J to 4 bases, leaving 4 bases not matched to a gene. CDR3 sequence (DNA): TGTGCCAGCAGCGTAGAAGGAGCGGGGTACAATGAGCAGTTCTTC. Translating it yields CASSVEGAGYNEQFF.

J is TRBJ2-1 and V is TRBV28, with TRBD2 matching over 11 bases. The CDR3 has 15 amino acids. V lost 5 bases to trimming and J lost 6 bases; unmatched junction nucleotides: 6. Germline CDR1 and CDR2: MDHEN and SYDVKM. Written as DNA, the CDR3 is TGTGCCAGCAGTCCCGGGGGGACTAGCGGCAATGAGCAGTTCTTC. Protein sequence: CASSPGGTSGNEQFF.

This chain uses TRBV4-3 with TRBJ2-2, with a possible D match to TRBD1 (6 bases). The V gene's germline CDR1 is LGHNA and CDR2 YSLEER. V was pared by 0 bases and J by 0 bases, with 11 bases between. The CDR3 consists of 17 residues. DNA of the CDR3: TGCGCCAGCAGCCAAGAGGTCGGGACACCGAACACCGGGGAGCTGTTTTTT. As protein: CASSQEVGTPNTGELFF.

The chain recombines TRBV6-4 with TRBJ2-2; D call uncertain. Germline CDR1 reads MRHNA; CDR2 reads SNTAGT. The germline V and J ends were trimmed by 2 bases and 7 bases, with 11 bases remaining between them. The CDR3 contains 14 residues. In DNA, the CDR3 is TGTGCCAGCAGTGACGGTAGTCGCCGCGGGGAGCTGTTTTTT. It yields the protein CASSDGSRRGELFF.

The CDR3 spells CASSPPPWASSYNEQFF. Here the CDR3 DNA reads TGTGCCAGCAGCCCCCCCCCATGGGCGAGCTCCTACAATGAGCAGTTCTTC. The V call is TRBV9, the J call TRBJ2-1; unclear D gene. This CDR3 is built from 17 residues. The V end lost 4 bases, the J end lost 0 bases, and 17 bases lay between the germline ends. Germline CDR1 is SGDLS and CDR2 is YYNGEE.

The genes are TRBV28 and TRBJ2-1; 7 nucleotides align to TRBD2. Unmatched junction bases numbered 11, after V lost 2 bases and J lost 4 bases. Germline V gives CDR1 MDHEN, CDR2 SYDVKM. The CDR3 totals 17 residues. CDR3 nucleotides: TGTGCCAGCAGTTTAGGTCTAGCGGTTAACTTTTACAATGAGCAGTTCTTC. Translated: CASSLGLAVNFYNEQFF.

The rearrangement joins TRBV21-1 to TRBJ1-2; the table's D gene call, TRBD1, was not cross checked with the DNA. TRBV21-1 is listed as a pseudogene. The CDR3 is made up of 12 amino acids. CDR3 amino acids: CARTQKSGRYTF. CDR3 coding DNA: TGTGCCAGAACCCAAAAGTCCGGCAGGTACACCTTC.

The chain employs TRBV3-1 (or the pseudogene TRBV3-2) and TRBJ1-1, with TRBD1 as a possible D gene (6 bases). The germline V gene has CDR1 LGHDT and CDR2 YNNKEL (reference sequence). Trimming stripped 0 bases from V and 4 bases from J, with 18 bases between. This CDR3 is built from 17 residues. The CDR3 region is CASSQDIANRGGTEAFF. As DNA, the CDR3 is TGTGCCAGCAGCCAAGATATAGCCAATCGAGGGGGCACTGAAGCTTTCTTT.

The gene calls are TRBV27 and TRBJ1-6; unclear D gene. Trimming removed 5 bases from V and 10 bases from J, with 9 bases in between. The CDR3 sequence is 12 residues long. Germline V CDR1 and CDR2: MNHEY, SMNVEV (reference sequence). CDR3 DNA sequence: TGTGCCAGCAGTAGGCCGGGGTCACCCCTCCACTTT. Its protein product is CASSRPGSPLHF.

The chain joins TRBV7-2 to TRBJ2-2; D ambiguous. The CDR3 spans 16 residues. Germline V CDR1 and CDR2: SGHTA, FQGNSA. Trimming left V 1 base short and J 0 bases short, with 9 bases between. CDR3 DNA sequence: TGTGCCAGCAGCTTAGATCCTAACCCGAACACCGGGGAGCTGTTTTTT. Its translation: CASSLDPNPNTGELFF.

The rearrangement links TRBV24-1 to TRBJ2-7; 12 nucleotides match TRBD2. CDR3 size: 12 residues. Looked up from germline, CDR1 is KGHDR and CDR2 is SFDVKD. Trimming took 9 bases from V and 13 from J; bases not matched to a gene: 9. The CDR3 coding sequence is TGTGCCACCGAGACTAGCGGGAGCTACAGTTACTTC. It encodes CATETSGSYSYF.

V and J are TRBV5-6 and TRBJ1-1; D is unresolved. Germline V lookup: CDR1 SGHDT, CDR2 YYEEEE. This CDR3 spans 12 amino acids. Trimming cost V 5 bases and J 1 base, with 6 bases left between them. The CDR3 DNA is TGTGCCAGCAGTTCACAGAACACTGAAGCTTTCTTT. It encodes CASSSQNTEAFF.

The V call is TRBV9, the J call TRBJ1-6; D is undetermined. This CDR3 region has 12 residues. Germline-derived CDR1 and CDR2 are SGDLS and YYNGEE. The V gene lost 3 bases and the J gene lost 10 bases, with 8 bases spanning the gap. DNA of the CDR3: TGTGCCAGCAGCGGGGCGGACTCACCCCTCCACTTT. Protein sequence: CASSGADSPLHF.

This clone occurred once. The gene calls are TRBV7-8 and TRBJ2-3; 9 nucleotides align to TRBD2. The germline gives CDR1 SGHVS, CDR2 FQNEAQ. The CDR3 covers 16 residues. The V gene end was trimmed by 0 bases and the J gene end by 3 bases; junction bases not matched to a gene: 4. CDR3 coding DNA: TGTGCCAGCAGCTTAGCGGGGACTAGCATGACAGATACGCAGTATTTT. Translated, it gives CASSLAGTSMTDTQYF.

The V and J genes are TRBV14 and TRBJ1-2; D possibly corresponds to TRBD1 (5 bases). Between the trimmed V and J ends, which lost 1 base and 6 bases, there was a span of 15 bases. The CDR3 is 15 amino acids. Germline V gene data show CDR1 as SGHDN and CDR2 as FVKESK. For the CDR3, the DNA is TGTGCCAGCAGCCAAGGGGTACAGGAGTTGGATGGCTACACCTTC. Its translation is CASSQGVQELDGYTF.

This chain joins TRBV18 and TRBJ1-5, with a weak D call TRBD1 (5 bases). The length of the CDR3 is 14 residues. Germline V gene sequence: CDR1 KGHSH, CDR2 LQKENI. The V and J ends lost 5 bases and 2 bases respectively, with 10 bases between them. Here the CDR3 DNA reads TGTGCCAGCTCAGGTCAGGGAGGCAATCAGCCCCAGCATTTT. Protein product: CASSGQGGNQPQHF.

The CDR3: CASSLGRPAFGQYGYTF. The CDR3 DNA sequence: TGCGCCAGCAGCCTGGGTCGGCCAGCATTTGGACAGTATGGCTACACCTTC. The chain joins TRBV23-1 to TRBJ1-2; a weak D match, TRBD1 (6 bases). TRBV23-1 qualifies as an ORF whose function is uncertain. The CDR3 is 17 residues long. Trimming took 6 bases from V and 5 from J, leaving 25 bases between them.

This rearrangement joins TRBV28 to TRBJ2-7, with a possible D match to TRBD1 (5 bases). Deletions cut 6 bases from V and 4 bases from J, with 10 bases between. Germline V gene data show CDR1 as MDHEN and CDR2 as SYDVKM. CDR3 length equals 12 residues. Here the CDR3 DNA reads TGTGCCAGCAGGTGGGGCGGATACGAGCAGTACTTC. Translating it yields CASRWGGYEQYF. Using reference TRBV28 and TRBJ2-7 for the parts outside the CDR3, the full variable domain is DVKVTQSSRYLVKRTGEKVFLECVQDMDHENMFWYRQDPGLGLRLIYFSYDVKMKEKGDIPEGYSVSREKKERFSLILESASTNQTSMYLCASRWGGYEQYFGPGTRLTVT.